These 30 T cell receptor beta chains were sequenced from one sample in a study of blood T cell repertoires in COVID-19. Using immunoSEQ multiplex PCR, the repertoire was profiled, and TCRdb retains in-frame clones only, with some absent. The top ten clones hold over 2% of a sample with roughly 240,000 clones, 70% to 90% of them seen once. Material for sequencing was PBMCs or T cells enriched from blood (not recorded which). Source of these receptors: a woman aged 40 to 49 with acute COVID-19.

This clone has just one count. This sequence joins TRBV6-2 or TRBV6-3 and TRBJ2-5, with 8 bases lining up with TRBD2. This CDR3 comprises 15 residues. Losses at the gene ends were 5 bases for V and 5 bases for J; bases not matched to a gene: 10. The germline gives CDR1 MNHEY, CDR2 SVGEGT. The CDR3 region is CASSNSGGAGETQYF. The CDR3 DNA sequence: TGTGCCAGCAGTAATTCCGGGGGGGCAGGGGAGACCCAGTACTTC.

The chain couples TRBV10-3 to TRBJ2-3; D ambiguous. The germline CDR1 and CDR2 sequences are ENHRY and SYGVKD. The CDR3 has 15 amino acids. Trimming took off 3 bases at V and 1 base at J, with 11 bases between the two ends. Here the CDR3 DNA reads TGTGCCATCAGTGATATTTCGTCCGGCACAGATACGCAGTATTTT. Its protein is CAISDISSGTDTQYF.

This chain joins TRBV25-1 and TRBJ2-1, with D perhaps matching TRBD1 (6 bases). Looked up from germline, CDR1 is MGHDK and CDR2 is SYGVNS. The CDR3 spans 11 residues. Trimming cost V 6 bases and J 9 bases, with 9 bases left between them. As DNA, the CDR3 is TGTGCCAGCAGAGGGGGTTTTGAGCAGTTCTTC. As protein: CASRGGFEQFF.

J is TRBJ2-5 and V is TRBV7-9; 9 bases fit TRBD1. Unmatched junction bases numbered 16, after V lost 0 bases and J lost 5 bases. Germline CDR1 and CDR2: SEHNR and FQNEAQ (reference sequence). CDR3 length equals 19 residues. The chain's CDR3 is CASSLAGLQGAVRVETQYF. The CDR3 nucleotides are TGTGCCAGCAGCTTAGCGGGATTACAGGGGGCTGTGAGAGTCGAGACCCAGTACTTC.

The rearrangement uses TRBV29-1 and TRBJ1-2; D possibly corresponds to TRBD1 (5 bases). The CDR3 runs to 12 residues. Germline-derived CDR1 and CDR2 are SQVTM and ANQGSEA. Trimming left V 7 bases short and J 4 bases short, with 13 bases between. The CDR3 here is CSAAEGSYGYTF. The CDR3 DNA reads as TGCAGCGCCGCGGAGGGGAGCTATGGCTACACCTTC.

This clone was seen once. Other DNA sequences from this sample encode an identical CDR3 as well. The V gene is TRBV15, the J gene TRBJ1-1; no definite D call. Trimming removed 0 bases at V and 1 base at J, with 12 bases between. Per the germline V gene, CDR1 is LNHNV and CDR2 is YYDKDF (reference sequence). The CDR3 length is 16 residues. The CDR3 spells CATSRDFRGSNTEAFF. In nucleotides, the CDR3 is TGTGCCACCAGCAGAGATTTTCGGGGTTCGAACACTGAAGCTTTCTTT.

The CDR3 DNA sequence: TGTGCCATCAGTGACCATTTGACAGGGGAGGGAAGAAACCAGCCCCAGCATTTT. Translated: CAISDHLTGEGRNQPQHF. The gene calls are TRBV10-3 and TRBJ1-5, with 8 bases lining up with TRBD1. The CDR3 covers 18 residues. Trimming at V came to 3 bases and at J to 7 bases, leaving 17 bases not matched to a gene. In germline, CDR1 is ENHRY, CDR2 SYGVKD.

The V and J genes are TRBV11-2 and TRBJ2-1; 8 bases map to TRBD2. There are 16 residues in the CDR3. The germline V gene encodes CDR1 SGHAT and CDR2 FQNNGV. V lost 6 bases to trimming and J lost 0 bases; unmatched junction nucleotides: 7. This CDR3 reads CASSSGGPYSYNEQFF. The CDR3 DNA follows: TGTGCCAGCAGTTCGGGGGGGCCTTACTCCTACAATGAGCAGTTCTTC.

The chain is built from TRBV7-2 and TRBJ1-3; no reliable D call. There are 15 residues in the CDR3. Trimming left V 0 bases short and J 0 bases short, with 6 bases between. CDR1 SGHTA and CDR2 FQGNSA come from the germline V gene. The CDR3 reads CASSLASGSGNTIYF. The CDR3 DNA follows: TGTGCCAGCAGCTTAGCCTCCGGCTCTGGAAACACCATATATTTT. The variable domain in full, with the rest retrieved from reference TRBV7-2 and TRBJ1-3, is GAGVSQSPSNKVTEKGKDVELRCDPISGHTALYWYRQSLGQGLEFLIYFQGNSAPDKSGLPSDRFSAERTGGSVSTLTIQRTQQEDSAVYLCASSLASGSGNTIYFGEGSWLTVV.

The rearrangement joins TRBV20-1 to TRBJ2-7; D is uncertain. The germline CDR1 and CDR2 sequences are DFQATT and SNEGSKA (reference sequence). The CDR3 has 13 residues. V was trimmed by 3 bases and J by 0 bases, leaving 9 bases between them. CDR3 in DNA: TGCAGTGCTAGTTTTCCAGGCTCCTACGAGCAGTACTTC. This encodes CSASFPGSYEQYF.

This chain links TRBV7-8 with TRBJ1-1; D possibly corresponds to TRBD1 (6 bases). Trimming stripped 4 bases from V and 3 bases from J, with 15 bases between. Per the germline V gene, CDR1 is SGHVS and CDR2 is FQNEAQ. CDR3 length: 15 residues. In DNA, the CDR3 is TGTGCCAGCAGCTCCTTGGGTTCAGGGGACACTGAAGCTTTCTTT. Its translation is CASSSLGSGDTEAFF. Full variable domain (missing parts from reference TRBV7-8 and TRBJ1-1): GAGVSQSPRYKVAKRGQDVALRCDPISGHVSLFWYQQALGQGPEFLTYFQNEAQLDKSGLPSDRFFAERPEGSVSTLKIQRTQQEDSAVYLCASSSLGSGDTEAFFGQGTRLTVV.

This chain joins TRBV27 and TRBJ2-3, with 8 bases fitting TRBD2. J gave up 3 bases and V 6 bases, and 5 bases lay outside the gene matches. The CDR3 runs to 14 residues. The germline V gene has CDR1 MNHEY and CDR2 SMNVEV (reference sequence). CDR3 DNA: TGTGCCAGCAGGCTCGGACTAGCAACAGATACGCAGTATTTT. Residues: CASRLGLATDTQYF.

V and J are TRBV6-5 and TRBJ1-2; 7 bases map to TRBD1. Germline V gene sequence: CDR1 MNHEY, CDR2 SVGAGI. V lost 5 bases to trimming and J lost 4 bases; unmatched junction nucleotides: 10. The CDR3 has 15 amino acids. CDR3 sequence (DNA): TGTGCCAGCAGTACCACGGGACAGAATCCCTATGGCTACACCTTC. Its protein product is CASSTTGQNPYGYTF.

V is TRBV4-3 and J is TRBJ2-1, with 10 bases fitting TRBD2. J was trimmed by 0 bases and V by 1 base; bases with no gene match: 12. Germline CDR1 and CDR2: LGHNA and YSLEER. CDR3 length: 20 amino acids. The CDR3 region is CASSQGRPAGGPGSYNEQFF. As DNA, the CDR3 is TGCGCCAGCAGCCAAGGTCGCCCAGCGGGAGGGCCGGGCTCCTACAATGAGCAGTTCTTC.

The CDR3: CASSLPPGLEPETQYF. The CDR3 nucleotides read TGTGCCAGCAGCTTACCTCCGGGACTCGAGCCAGAGACCCAGTACTTC. The chain links TRBV7-9 to TRBJ2-5, with D possibly being TRBD2 (6 bases). The CDR3 covers 16 residues. V lost 2 bases to trimming and J lost 4 bases, with 17 bases between them. Germline V gives CDR1 SEHNR, CDR2 FQNEAQ (reference sequence).

This clone was seen a single time. V and J are TRBV3-1 (or the pseudogene TRBV3-2) and TRBJ1-2, with a weak D call TRBD1 (5 bases). CDR3 length equals 14 residues. Trimming removed 6 bases at V and 2 bases at J, with 13 bases between. Germline V CDR1 and CDR2: LGHDT, YNNKEL (reference sequence). CDR3 in amino acids: CASRGVGSNYGYTF. CDR3 DNA sequence: TGTGCCAGCAGAGGGGTGGGCTCAAACTATGGCTACACCTTC.

This chain uses TRBV21-1 with TRBJ2-3; TRBD1 reflects the table's D call only, with no check against the DNA. TRBV21-1 is a known pseudogene. This CDR3 is 15 amino acids long. The CDR3 nucleotides are TGTGCCAGCAGCCCCCCCTCAGGGCTCACAGATACGCAGTATTTT. The encoded protein is CASSPPSGLTDTQYF.

This chain links TRBV30 with TRBJ2-1, with 8 bases lining up with TRBD2. Germline CDR1 is GTSNPN and CDR2 is SVGIG (reference sequence). The CDR3 consists of 15 residues. With 5 bases clipped from V and 8 bases from J, the junction kept 14 bases outside the gene matches. The CDR3 coding sequence is TGTGCCTGGTCTGCTCCGGGACTAGGGTCGCATGAGCAGTTCTTC. This sequence encodes CAWSAPGLGSHEQFF.

The J gene is TRBJ2-2, the V gene TRBV14; D remains unclear. The CDR3 has 16 residues. V dropped 6 bases and J dropped 3 bases, with 17 bases sitting between them. Germline CDR1 is SGHDN and CDR2 is FVKESK. The CDR3 spells CASSHWAPSHTGELFF. The CDR3 bases are TGTGCCAGCAGTCACTGGGCCCCCTCCCACACCGGGGAGCTGTTTTTT.

This clone was picked up a small number of times. The rearrangement links TRBV5-3 to TRBJ1-1, with D perhaps TRBD1 (5 bases). TRBV5-3 qualifies as an ORF whose function is uncertain. The CDR3 has 13 residues. The V gene lost 4 bases and the J gene lost 7 bases, with 14 bases spanning the gap. The CDR3 coding sequence is TGTGCCAGAAGCAGACGGGGGTCTAGTGAAGCTTTCTTT. Residues: CARSRRGSSEAFF.

This clone occurred a few times. V is TRBV7-9 and J is TRBJ1-4; TRBD1 is a possible D gene (5 bases). The CDR3 length is 15 residues. Germline assignment: CDR1 SEHNR and CDR2 FQNEAQ (reference sequence). The V end was cut by 6 bases, the J end by 5 bases, with 16 bases between. CDR3 DNA: TGTGCCAGCAGTCTATGGGACGGGGGGAATGAAAAACTGTTTTTT. The encoded protein is CASSLWDGGNEKLFF.

The chain is built from TRBV3-1 (or the pseudogene TRBV3-2) and TRBJ2-1; weak D call: TRBD2 (6 bases). Deletions cut 4 bases from V and 7 bases from J, with 14 bases between. Germline V gene data show CDR1 as LGHDT and CDR2 as YNNKEL (reference sequence). The CDR3 contains 14 residues. CDR3 coding DNA: TGTGCCAGCAGCCGACGGGAGACGGGTAATGAGCAGTTCTTC. The encoded protein is CASSRRETGNEQFF.

This chain connects TRBV20-1 to TRBJ1-6; TRBD1 might be the D (5 bases). Germline-derived CDR1 and CDR2 are DFQATT and SNEGSKA (reference sequence). This CDR3 comprises 16 residues. Trimming cost V 3 bases and J 6 bases, with 18 bases left between them. This chain's CDR3 is CSASDSGRLANSPLHF. The CDR3 DNA sequence: TGCAGTGCTAGTGACAGCGGGCGTCTGGCTAATTCACCCCTCCACTTT.

The chain recombines TRBV2 with TRBJ2-2; TRBD2 matches 8 bases. The CDR3 has 15 residues. V shed 4 bases and J 4 bases; nucleotides not matched to a gene: 5. CDR1 SNHLY and CDR2 FYNNEI come from the germline V gene. The CDR3: CASSAGGSATGELFF. CDR3 nucleotide sequence: TGTGCCAGCAGTGCGGGGGGGAGTGCCACCGGGGAGCTGTTTTTT.

The chain recombines TRBV5-3 with TRBJ2-7, with TRBD1 identical over 10 bases. TRBV5-3 is an ORF; its function is uncertain. The V segment lost 4 bases and the J segment 4 bases; nucleotides outside the gene matches: 11. The CDR3 runs to 16 residues. CDR3 amino acids: CARSKGTGEMRYEQYV. The CDR3 DNA reads as TGTGCCAGAAGCAAGGGGACAGGGGAAATGCGGTACGAGCAGTACGTC.

This clone was counted many times. The rearrangement uses TRBV2 and TRBJ1-4, with a possible D match to TRBD1 (5 bases). Germline V gives CDR1 SNHLY, CDR2 FYNNEI. There are 14 residues in the CDR3. V gave up 4 bases and J gave up 4 bases, with 10 bases separating them. In DNA form, the CDR3 reads TGTGCCAGCAGTGTGGGAAGGGGTAATGAAAAACTGTTTTTT. This sequence encodes CASSVGRGNEKLFF. The complete variable domain, with remaining parts taken from reference TRBV2 and TRBJ1-4, reads EPEVTQTPSHQVTQMGQEVILRCVPISNHLYFYWYRQILGQKVEFLVSFYNNEISEKSEIFDDQFSVERPDGSNFTLKIRSTKLEDSAMYFCASSVGRGNEKLFFGSGTQLSVL.

The chain employs TRBV4-1 and TRBJ1-6, with no clear D. The germline gives CDR1 MGHRA, CDR2 YSYEKL. Trimming removed 1 base from V and 5 bases from J, with 9 bases in between. The CDR3 extends over 15 amino acids. This CDR3 reads CASSQGFGNNSPLHF. In DNA form, the CDR3 reads TGCGCCAGCAGCCAAGGGTTCGGTAATAATTCACCCCTCCACTTT.

The chain employs TRBV6-2 or TRBV6-3 and TRBJ2-3; the match to TRBD2 covers 7 bases. This CDR3 is 20 amino acids long. Germline V gene data show CDR1 as MNHEY and CDR2 as SVGEGT. The V segment lost 2 bases and the J segment 0 bases; nucleotides outside the gene matches: 17. DNA of the CDR3: TGTGCCAGCAGTTACACCCTTAGGATGGGAGGGCGCCCTAGCACAGATACGCAGTATTTT. It yields the protein CASSYTLRMGGRPSTDTQYF.

The V and J genes are TRBV10-1 and TRBJ2-1, with 8 nucleotides matching TRBD2. The germline gives CDR1 WNHNN, CDR2 SYGVQD (reference sequence). Trimming took 0 bases from V and 1 from J; bases not matched to a gene: 2. This CDR3 comprises 16 residues. The CDR3 spells CASSESGTSSYNEQFF. In DNA form, the CDR3 reads TGCGCCAGCAGTGAGTCCGGGACTAGTTCCTACAATGAGCAGTTCTTC.

The rearrangement links TRBV7-9 to TRBJ2-3, with D tentatively TRBD2 (5 bases). The CDR3 contains 15 residues. CDR1 is SEHNR and CDR2 is FQNEAQ in the germline V gene (reference sequence). The V and J ends lost 7 bases and 0 bases respectively, with 14 bases between them. CDR3 residues: CASIELDPSTDTQYF. As DNA, the CDR3 is TGTGCCAGCATAGAACTAGACCCTAGCACAGATACGCAGTATTTT.